This T cell receptor beta chain was sequenced during a study of prognosis after radiotherapy for stage I lung cancer. Study-level background: Roughly seven patients presented with squamous cell carcinoma, approximately 12 with adenocarcinoma. Receipt of concurrent therapy with stereotactic body radiotherapy occurred in no patient.

The TCR beta CDR3 region was amplified from genomic DNA, with two rounds of multiplex PCR being used for the amplification. First-round PCR, the initial amplification, used primers specific to each TRBV and TRBJ gene. TCRdb itself ran the multiplex PCR reads through MiXCR, one entry per CDR3 protein. This table holds about 20,000 distinct CDR3 sequences, roughly 40% found once. The V gene end was trimmed by 0 bases and the J gene end by 8 bases; junction bases not matched to a gene: 4. The germline CDR1 and CDR2 sequences are SNHLY and FYNNEI. The length of the CDR3 is 15 residues. Regarding the study as a whole: Shannon entropy after stereotactic body radiation therapy was lower in patients who developed distant metastases.

A volume of 4.5 to 7 milliliters of peripheral blood was collected by draw at each of two time points. This clonotype has at least ten counts. The antigen is unknown. The chain carries TRBV2 and TRBJ2-1; 10 bases are a match to TRBD2. The sample in question was PBMCs, obtained before or after stereotactic body radiation therapy (not recorded which). This TCR was recovered from a donor over 45 with non-small cell lung cancer. CDR3 DNA sequence: TGTGCCAGCAGTGAAGCCGGGACTAGCGCATATGAGCAGTTCTTC. Amino acid sequence: CASSEAGTSAYEQFF.